The rows below give T cell receptor beta chains drawn from one sample of a study of T-cell memory formation after mild COVID-19. TCRdb re-called the 5' RACE reads with MiXCR, one entry per CDR3 protein. The table includes approximately 100,000 distinct CDR3 sequences, approximately 10% detected once. The sequenced material came from PBMCs or a T cell subset sorted from them (not recorded which). The origin of the receptors is a man aged 18 to 29 who had mild COVID-19 (a few samples of this study predate the infection). Cell type and time point are not known. The CDR3 runs from the conserved cysteine through the conserved F or W. The order of the fields is V gene, clone size, D gene, J gene, CDR3 DNA, CDR3 protein. A D gene is named only where the DNA matches it firmly. Rows may omit the clone size; those that give it use once, few, many or a size class.

>TRBV7-9|many|.|TRBJ2-1
TGTGCCAGCAGCTTTGACACGTACAATGAGCAGTTCTTC
CASSFDTYNEQFF
>TRBV30|few|TRBD1|TRBJ2-2
TGTGCCTGGAGTGGAATCTGGGGACAGGGGGCGACGACGGAGCTGTTTTTT
CAWSGIWGQGATTELFF
>TRBV6-5|few|.|TRBJ2-2
TGTGCCAGCAGTTACTCCTCCGGGGGTGACACCGGGGAGCTGTTTTTT
CASSYSSGGDTGELFF
>TRBV27|.|.|TRBJ1-1
TGTGCCAGCGGAGGACTCCCTCCGAACACTGAAGCTTTCTTT
CASGGLPPNTEAFF
>TRBV10-3|few|.|TRBJ2-7
TGTGCCATCAGTGACCCGGGACTTCCTAACTACGAGCAGTACTTC
CAISDPGLPNYEQYF
>TRBV10-3|few|.|TRBJ2-5
TGTGCCATCAGTGACACCCCCGGCGGGGCGAGCGAGACCCAGTACTTC
CAISDTPGGASETQYF
>TRBV19|.|TRBD1|TRBJ1-1
TGTGCCAGTAGTGTCACAGGGGTCAACACTGAAGCTTTCTTT
CASSVTGVNTEAFF
>TRBV7-2|few|TRBD1|TRBJ1-2
TGTGCCAGCAGCAGCGGACAGGGAGCTAACTATGGCTACACCTTC
CASSSGQGANYGYTF
>TRBV4-3|.|.|TRBJ2-3
TGCGCCAGCAGCCAAGATCTAAGGGGATGGGGCACAGATACGCAGTATTTT
CASSQDLRGWGTDTQYF
>TRBV12-3/TRBV12-4|.|.|TRBJ2-3
TGTGCCAGCACCCCGGAAGGGATCACAGATACGCAGTATTTT
CASTPEGITDTQYF
>TRBV5-1|.|.|TRBJ2-3
TGCGCCAGCAGTCCTGGGCTAGAGAGTCCCGATACGCAGTATTTT
CASSPGLESPDTQYF
>TRBV29-1|few|.|TRBJ1-1
TGCAGCGTTTCGGCGGATCGGAACACTGAAGCTTTCTTT
CSVSADRNTEAFF
>TRBV7-6|many|TRBD2|TRBJ2-3
TGTGCCAGCAGCAATAGCGGGGGCACAGATACGCAGTATTTT
CASSNSGGTDTQYF
>TRBV5-1|few|.|TRBJ2-3
TGCGCCAGCAGCCCCAAACGGACAGGCACAGATACGCAGTATTTT
CASSPKRTGTDTQYF
>TRBV9|.|TRBD2|TRBJ2-4
TGTGCCAGCAGTGGACTAGCCCCCATTCAGTACTTC
CASSGLAPIQYF
>TRBV20-1|.|TRBD2|TRBJ2-1
TGCAGTGCTAGAGTGCGGCTAGCGGGGGGATACAATGAGCAGTTCTTC
CSARVRLAGGYNEQFF
>TRBV4-1|.|TRBD1|TRBJ2-7
TGCGCCAGCAGCCAAGTACAGGGGGCGTACGAGCAGTACTTC
CASSQVQGAYEQYF
>TRBV29-1|few|.|TRBJ2-2
TGCAGCGTTGAAAGGGGATTAACCGGGGAGCTGTTTTTT
CSVERGLTGELFF
>TRBV5-1|.|TRBD1|TRBJ1-1
TGCGCCAGCAGCTTGGTGCAGGGGGCCTTGGTGAACACTGAAGCTTTCTTT
CASSLVQGALVNTEAFF
>TRBV6-1|.|.|TRBJ2-1
TGTGCCAGCCGTCCCCGGGACGGCTTAGGAGTGCAGTTCTTC
CASRPRDGLGVQFF
>TRBV12-2|.|.|TRBJ2-3
TGTGCAAGTCGCTCCCCTTGGGGGGGACTAGCGCGTCATACGCAGTATTTT
CASRSPWGGLARHTQYF
>TRBV7-2|few|.|TRBJ1-1
TGTGCCAGCAGCTTAAACCCCCGGGATCGGACGTACCTGCACACTGAAGCTTTCTTT
CASSLNPRDRTYLHTEAFF
>TRBV5-1|.|TRBD2|TRBJ2-1
TGCGCCAGCAGCACGGGGGTCCCTAGCGGGGGGAGCTCCTACAATGAGCAGTTCTTC
CASSTGVPSGGSSYNEQFF
>TRBV5-1|few|TRBD1|TRBJ2-1
TGCGCCAGCCACGGGACAGGGACGCTCATGGGTGAGCAGTTCTTC
CASHGTGTLMGEQFF
>TRBV7-9|few|.|TRBJ2-5
TGTGCCAGCAGCTACGTTCGAGAGACCCAGTACTTC
CASSYVRETQYF
>TRBV24-1|few|TRBD1|TRBJ2-1
TGTGCCACCAGTGAGACAGGGAAATACAATGAGCAGTTCTTC
CATSETGKYNEQFF
>TRBV5-1|many|TRBD1|TRBJ2-4
TGCGCCAGCAGCTTGGGACAGGGTCAGGACATTCAGTACTTC
CASSLGQGQDIQYF
>TRBV5-1|few|.|TRBJ2-5
TGCGCCAGCAGCTTGGATGGGGGGACCCAAGAGACCCAGTACTTC
CASSLDGGTQETQYF
>TRBV27|.|.|TRBJ2-2
TGTGCCACCTCAGGGAGCGGGGAGCTGTTTTTT
CATSGSGELFF
>TRBV5-1|many|.|TRBJ2-7
TGCGCCAGCAGCTTCGACAGAGGTATAAGTTCGACCTACGAGCAGTACTTC
CASSFDRGISSTYEQYF